This TCR beta chain was captured in a study of T-cell reconstitution after alpha-beta-depleted transplantation in children. General study results and limits: At one year after transplant, newly produced T cells mostly accounted for T-cell counts and diversity. In patients about two months after transplant, alpha-beta T cells reportedly arose from several hundred expanded graft clones. Certain patients had high TCRbeta diversity at day 60, and it came from recipient T cells and thymic progenitors that survived.

For TCRbeta, the library was prepared with unique molecular identifiers. TCRdb ran MiXCR on the PCR reads and lists one entry per CDR3 protein. The repertoire consists of about 580,000 distinct CDR3 sequences, with under 25% occurring once and the leading ten covering 13% to 15%. Remarks on this clonotype: Its antigen is still unknown.

The ends were cut back, 1 base at V and 6 bases at J, with 15 bases in the middle. Germline V lookup: CDR1 PRHDT, CDR2 FYEKMQ (reference sequence). The CDR3 runs 16 residues. This clonotype originated in a boy under two years old who had a stem cell transplant for acute myeloid leukemia, so the T cells may come from the graft donor. Sequences were derived from PBMCs, mostly from graft donor cells, sampled 360 days after TCRalphabeta/CD19-depleted stem cell transplant. The chain carries TRBV13 and TRBJ2-2; D may be TRBD1 (5 bases). The CDR3 region is CASSLESAGIAGELFF. The CDR3 nucleotides read TGTGCCAGCAGCTTAGAATCGGCAGGGATCGCCGGGGAGCTGTTTTTT.